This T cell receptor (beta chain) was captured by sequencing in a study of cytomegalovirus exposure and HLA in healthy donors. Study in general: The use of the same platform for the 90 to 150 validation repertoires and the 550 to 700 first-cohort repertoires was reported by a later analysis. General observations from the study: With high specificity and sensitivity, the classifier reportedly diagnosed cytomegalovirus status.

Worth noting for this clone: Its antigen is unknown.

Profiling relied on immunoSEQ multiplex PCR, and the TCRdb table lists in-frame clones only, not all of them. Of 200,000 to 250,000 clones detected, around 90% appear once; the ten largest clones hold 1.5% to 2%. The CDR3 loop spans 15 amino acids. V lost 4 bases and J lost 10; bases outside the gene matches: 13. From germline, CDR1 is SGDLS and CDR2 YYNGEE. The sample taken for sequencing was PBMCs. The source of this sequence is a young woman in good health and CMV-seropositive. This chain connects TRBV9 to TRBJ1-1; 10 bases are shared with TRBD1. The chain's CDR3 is CASSPYTTGGRGAFF. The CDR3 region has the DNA TGTGCCAGCAGCCCTTATACGACAGGGGGCAGGGGAGCTTTCTTT.